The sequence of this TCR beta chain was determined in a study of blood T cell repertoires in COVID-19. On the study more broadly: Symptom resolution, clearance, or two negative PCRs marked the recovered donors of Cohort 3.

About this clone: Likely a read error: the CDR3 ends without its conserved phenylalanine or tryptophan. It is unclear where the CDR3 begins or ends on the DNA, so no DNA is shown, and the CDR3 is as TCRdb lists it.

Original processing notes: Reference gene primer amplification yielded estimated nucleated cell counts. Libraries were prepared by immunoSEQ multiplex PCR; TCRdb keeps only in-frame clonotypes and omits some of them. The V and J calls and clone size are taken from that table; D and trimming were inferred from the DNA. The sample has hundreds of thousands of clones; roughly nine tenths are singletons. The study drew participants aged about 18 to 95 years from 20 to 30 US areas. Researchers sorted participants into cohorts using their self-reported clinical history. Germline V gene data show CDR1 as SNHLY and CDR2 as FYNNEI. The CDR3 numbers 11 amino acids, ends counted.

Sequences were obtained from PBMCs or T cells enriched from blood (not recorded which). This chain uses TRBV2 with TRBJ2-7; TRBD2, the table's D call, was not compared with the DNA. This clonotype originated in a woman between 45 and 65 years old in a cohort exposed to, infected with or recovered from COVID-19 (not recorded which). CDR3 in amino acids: CASSEGLAEFL.